This T cell receptor (beta chain) is drawn from a study of tumor-infiltrating lymphocytes in primary liver carcinoma. Germline V CDR1 and CDR2: SQVTM, ANQGSEA. This CDR3 has 14 amino acids. Starting material of 450 to 500 ng total RNA yielded TCR beta cDNA via a constant-region primer. Three-round nested multiplex PCR performed with slightly modified ARM-PCR produced the TCR beta libraries. TRBV1-TRBV30 forward and Cbeta reverse primers drove the first two approximately 10-cycle rounds. TCRdb used MiXCR to reprocess the multiplex PCR reads, holding one entry per CDR3 protein. The table has some 110,000 distinct CDR3 sequences, around 80% seen once. Co-extracted RNA and DNA came from about 19-30 mg of unsorted bulk tissue. This clonotype was recorded once. A junction boundary mismatches the germline segment, possibly from a read error.

This chain joins TRBV29-1 and TRBJ1-1; the D is unclear. This receptor was obtained from a man aged 35-49 years with primary liver carcinoma and hepatitis B virus infection. The specimen was liver tumor tissue from sampling region 3. Subset specified: tumor region T3, left-lateral pole. The CDR3 bases are TGCAGCGTCACCAGGTCGACGATGAACACTGAAGCTTTCTTC. Its protein product is CSVTRSTMNTEAFF.